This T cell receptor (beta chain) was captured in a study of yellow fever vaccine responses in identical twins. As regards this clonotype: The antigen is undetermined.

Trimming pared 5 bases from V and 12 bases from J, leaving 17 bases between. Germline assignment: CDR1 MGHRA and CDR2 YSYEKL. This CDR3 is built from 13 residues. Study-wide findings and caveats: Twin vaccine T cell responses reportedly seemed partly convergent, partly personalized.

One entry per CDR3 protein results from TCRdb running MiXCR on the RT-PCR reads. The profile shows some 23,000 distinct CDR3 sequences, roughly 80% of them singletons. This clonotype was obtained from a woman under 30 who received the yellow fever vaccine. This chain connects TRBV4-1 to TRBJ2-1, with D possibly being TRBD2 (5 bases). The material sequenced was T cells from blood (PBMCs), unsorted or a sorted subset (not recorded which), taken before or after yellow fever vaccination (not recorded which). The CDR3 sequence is CASSDQIGGGQFF. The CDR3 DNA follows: TGCGCCAGCAGCGATCAAATCGGCGGAGGGCAGTTCTTC.